A selection of T cell receptor beta chains follows, all from one sample in a study of control samples from healthy donors and cancer patients. The protocol was immunoSEQ multiplex PCR, while the TCRdb copy is restricted to in-frame clones and leaves out a portion. The data hold tens of thousands of clones, with approximately 91% observed a single time. The sample comprised blood. The receptors come from a man aged 50-59 years in good health. The CDR3 runs from the conserved cysteine through the conserved F or W. Each record gives: CDR3 DNA, CDR3 protein, J gene, clone size, V gene, D gene. A D gene is named only where the DNA matches it firmly. Size is omitted from some rows. Given values are once, few, many or a class for expanded clones.

CDR3 DNA: TGTGCCAGCAGTTTAACAGGGGTCTACGAGCAGTACTTC
CDR3 protein: CASSLTGVYEQYF
J gene: TRBJ2-7
clone size: .
V gene: TRBV28
D gene: TRBD1

CDR3 DNA: TGTGCCAGCACCCCAGGGTCTTATAATTCACCCCTCCACTTT
CDR3 protein: CASTPGSYNSPLHF
J gene: TRBJ1-6
clone size: once
V gene: TRBV6-5
D gene: .

CDR3 DNA: TGCAGCGTCGTGCTTGGGGGCCTCTACGAGCAGTACTTC
CDR3 protein: CSVVLGGLYEQYF
J gene: TRBJ2-7
clone size: .
V gene: TRBV29-1
D gene: .

CDR3 DNA: TGTGCCAGCATAAGGACAGGGGCCTACGAGCAGTACTTC
CDR3 protein: CASIRTGAYEQYF
J gene: TRBJ2-7
clone size: once
V gene: TRBV28
D gene: TRBD1

CDR3 DNA: TGTGCCAGCAGCTCAGGGGGCAGAGAGACCCAGTACTTC
CDR3 protein: CASSSGGRETQYF
J gene: TRBJ2-5
clone size: .
V gene: TRBV5-4
D gene: TRBD1

CDR3 DNA: TGTGCCAGCAGCTTAGATCCCCCCCGGACGGGCGGGGACGAGCAGTACTTC
CDR3 protein: CASSLDPPRTGGDEQYF
J gene: TRBJ2-7
clone size: few
V gene: TRBV11-2
D gene: .

CDR3 DNA: TGTGCCAGCAGCCAAGCAGCGGGACTAGTCGGATACGAGCAGTACTTC
CDR3 protein: CASSQAAGLVGYEQYF
J gene: TRBJ2-7
clone size: .
V gene: TRBV4-2
D gene: TRBD2

CDR3 DNA: TGTGCCACCAGTGACCGCCGACAGGGAGGCGAGCAGTACTTC
CDR3 protein: CATSDRRQGGEQYF
J gene: TRBJ2-7
clone size: few
V gene: TRBV24-1
D gene: .

CDR3 DNA: TGTGCCAGCAGCCAAGGGGGGACTAGCGGGATCGTTACGCAGTATTTT
CDR3 protein: CASSQGGTSGIVTQYF
J gene: TRBJ2-3
clone size: .
V gene: TRBV3-1/TRBV3-2
D gene: TRBD2

CDR3 DNA: TGTGCCAGCAGCTTACAGGCGGGGCGGAACACCGGGGAGCTGTTTTTT
CDR3 protein: CASSLQAGRNTGELFF
J gene: TRBJ2-2
clone size: .
V gene: TRBV5-5
D gene: .

CDR3 DNA: TGTGCCAGCAGCTTAGAGAACAATCAGCCCCAGCATTTT
CDR3 protein: CASSLENNQPQHF
J gene: TRBJ1-5
clone size: few
V gene: TRBV7-9
D gene: .

CDR3 DNA: TGTGCCAGCTCACCAACGGGACAATCACGCGAGCAGTACTTC
CDR3 protein: CASSPTGQSREQYF
J gene: TRBJ2-7
clone size: .
V gene: TRBV18
D gene: .

CDR3 DNA: TGTGCCAGCAGTTTACTCGGGGATTCTACCTACGAGCAGTACTTC
CDR3 protein: CASSLLGDSTYEQYF
J gene: TRBJ2-7
clone size: .
V gene: TRBV28
D gene: .

CDR3 DNA: TGCGCCAGCAGCCAAGGAATCTCCTACAATGAGCGGTTCTTC
CDR3 protein: CASSQGISYNERFF
J gene: TRBJ2-1
clone size: .
V gene: TRBV4-3
D gene: .

CDR3 DNA: TGTGCCAGCAGTTTATCAGGATGGTATGGCTACACCTTC
CDR3 protein: CASSLSGWYGYTF
J gene: TRBJ1-2
clone size: .
V gene: TRBV27
D gene: .

CDR3 DNA: TGTGCCAGCTCGTCTAATAGGACTAGCGGGAAAGATGAGCAGTTCTTC
CDR3 protein: CASSSNRTSGKDEQFF
J gene: TRBJ2-1
clone size: .
V gene: TRBV18
D gene: TRBD2

CDR3 DNA: TGTGCCAGCAGCCAACGACAGTACGAGCAGTACTTC
CDR3 protein: CASSQRQYEQYF
J gene: TRBJ2-7
clone size: .
V gene: TRBV7-9
D gene: .

CDR3 DNA: TGTGCCAGCAGTTTCCTGCGGGGGGGGACAGATACGCAGTATTTT
CDR3 protein: CASSFLRGGTDTQYF
J gene: TRBJ2-3
clone size: once
V gene: TRBV6-2/TRBV6-3
D gene: TRBD2

CDR3 DNA: TGTGCCAGCAGTACCCTCTGGGAGACCCAGTACTTC
CDR3 protein: CASSTLWETQYF
J gene: TRBJ2-5
clone size: .
V gene: TRBV28
D gene: .

CDR3 DNA: TGTGCCACCAAGGTCGGAGGAGAGACCCAGTACTTC
CDR3 protein: CATKVGGETQYF
J gene: TRBJ2-5
clone size: once
V gene: TRBV19
D gene: .

CDR3 DNA: TGCGCCAGCAGCTTCCAAGAGACCCAGTACTTC
CDR3 protein: CASSFQETQYF
J gene: TRBJ2-5
clone size: .
V gene: TRBV5-1
D gene: .

CDR3 DNA: TGTGCCAGCAGCTTAGTATCCAATCAGCCCCAGCATTTT
CDR3 protein: CASSLVSNQPQHF
J gene: TRBJ1-5
clone size: .
V gene: TRBV11-2
D gene: .

CDR3 DNA: TGTGCCAGCAGTTTTGCTAGCGGGGGCACAGATACGCAGTATTTT
CDR3 protein: CASSFASGGTDTQYF
J gene: TRBJ2-3
clone size: .
V gene: TRBV28
D gene: TRBD2

CDR3 DNA: TGTGCCAGCAGTTTGGGGGGCGGCGCAGATACGCAGTATTTT
CDR3 protein: CASSLGGGADTQYF
J gene: TRBJ2-3
clone size: .
V gene: TRBV6-2/TRBV6-3
D gene: .

CDR3 DNA: TGTGCCAGCAGCTTAGATCTCGCGGGAGAGCAGTTCTTC
CDR3 protein: CASSLDLAGEQFF
J gene: TRBJ2-1
clone size: .
V gene: TRBV11-2
D gene: .

CDR3 DNA: TGTGCCAGCAGTGAATCTGGGAGGGGCCCCGGGGAGCTGTTTTTT
CDR3 protein: CASSESGRGPGELFF
J gene: TRBJ2-2
clone size: once
V gene: TRBV25-1
D gene: TRBD2

CDR3 DNA: TGTGCCTGGAGTGTAGGGGGAGAGGGTCAGCCCCAGCATTTT
CDR3 protein: CAWSVGGEGQPQHF
J gene: TRBJ1-5
clone size: .
V gene: TRBV30
D gene: .

CDR3 DNA: TGTGCCAGCAGCTTGGGCTCCAGCCAGAATGAAAAACTGTTTTTT
CDR3 protein: CASSLGSSQNEKLFF
J gene: TRBJ1-4
clone size: .
V gene: TRBV5-8
D gene: .

CDR3 DNA: TGTGCCAGTAGTAGGGTCCTCTCCTACGAGCAGTACTTC
CDR3 protein: CASSRVLSYEQYF
J gene: TRBJ2-7
clone size: .
V gene: TRBV19
D gene: .

CDR3 DNA: TGTGCCACCATGGGTCCTGAATGGGGAAATAATTCACCCCTCCACTTT
CDR3 protein: CATMGPEWGNNSPLHF
J gene: TRBJ1-6
clone size: .
V gene: TRBV28
D gene: .

CDR3 DNA: TGTGCCAGTAGTGGTTCGGGAGGGCGAGTCGGCTATGGCTACACCTTC
CDR3 protein: CASSGSGGRVGYGYTF
J gene: TRBJ1-2
clone size: .
V gene: TRBV19
D gene: .

CDR3 DNA: TGTGCCACCAGGGACCTAGCGGGAGACTCCGATGAGCAGTTCTTC
CDR3 protein: CATRDLAGDSDEQFF
J gene: TRBJ2-1
clone size: .
V gene: TRBV24-1
D gene: TRBD2

CDR3 DNA: TGTGCCAGTAGTGTTGGACAGGGGATGGGTCAGCCCCAGCATTTT
CDR3 protein: CASSVGQGMGQPQHF
J gene: TRBJ1-5
clone size: .
V gene: TRBV19
D gene: TRBD1

CDR3 DNA: TGTGCCAGCAGCATAGCTTGGGCGAGAAGATGGTACAATGAGCAGTTCTTC
CDR3 protein: CASSIAWARRWYNEQFF
J gene: TRBJ2-1
clone size: .
V gene: TRBV21-1
D gene: .

CDR3 DNA: TGTGCCAGCATCCGGTCACTTGGGACCGGGGAGCTGTTTTTT
CDR3 protein: CASIRSLGTGELFF
J gene: TRBJ2-2
clone size: .
V gene: TRBV6-5
D gene: .

CDR3 DNA: TGTGCCAGTAGTATGGCAGGGATAACCTACGAGCAGTACTTC
CDR3 protein: CASSMAGITYEQYF
J gene: TRBJ2-7
clone size: .
V gene: TRBV19
D gene: .

CDR3 DNA: TGCGCCAGCAGCTTGACAGATACGCAGTATTTT
CDR3 protein: CASSLTDTQYF
J gene: TRBJ2-3
clone size: once
V gene: TRBV5-1
D gene: .

CDR3 DNA: TGTGCCAGCAGCCAATGGGGTGAAGAGACCCAGTACTTC
CDR3 protein: CASSQWGEETQYF
J gene: TRBJ2-5
clone size: .
V gene: TRBV14
D gene: .

CDR3 DNA: TGTGCCAGTAGCAGGGTCGGGGCCATATATTTT
CDR3 protein: CASSRVGAIYF
J gene: TRBJ1-3
clone size: .
V gene: TRBV19
D gene: .

CDR3 DNA: TGTGCCAGCAGCGTTAGCAACTCGTATTACAATGAGCAGTTCTTC
CDR3 protein: CASSVSNSYYNEQFF
J gene: TRBJ2-1
clone size: .
V gene: TRBV7-8
D gene: .

CDR3 DNA: TGTGCCAGCAGTTACTCGAGGGACAGGGGAAGCTCACCCCTCCACTTT
CDR3 protein: CASSYSRDRGSSPLHF
J gene: TRBJ1-6
clone size: .
V gene: TRBV6-5
D gene: TRBD1

CDR3 DNA: TGTGCCAGCACAGTAGGGGCGGTCAAGTTCTTC
CDR3 protein: CASTVGAVKFF
J gene: TRBJ2-1
clone size: .
V gene: TRBV7-8
D gene: .

CDR3 DNA: TGCGCCAGCAGTCAATCGTGGGTTTCCGGGGCCAACGTCCTGACTTTC
CDR3 protein: CASSQSWVSGANVLTF
J gene: TRBJ2-6
clone size: .
V gene: TRBV23-1
D gene: .

CDR3 DNA: TGCGCCAGCAGGGCCGGGGTGAACACTGAAGCTTTCTTT
CDR3 protein: CASRAGVNTEAFF
J gene: TRBJ1-1
clone size: .
V gene: TRBV10-1
D gene: .

CDR3 DNA: TGTGCCAGTAGTGCCCCGGGGGGGTGGGGCGAGCAGTACTTC
CDR3 protein: CASSAPGGWGEQYF
J gene: TRBJ2-7
clone size: .
V gene: TRBV19
D gene: TRBD2

CDR3 DNA: TGTGCCAGCAGTTTCCTGTCCGACAATACGCAGTATTTT
CDR3 protein: CASSFLSDNTQYF
J gene: TRBJ2-3
clone size: .
V gene: TRBV27
D gene: .

CDR3 DNA: TGTGCCAGCAGCTCCGAACCGGGACTTTCTAATGAAAAACTGTTTTTT
CDR3 protein: CASSSEPGLSNEKLFF
J gene: TRBJ1-4
clone size: .
V gene: TRBV5-8
D gene: .

CDR3 DNA: TGTGCCAGCAGCTTAGATCGGACAGGGGGCACAGATACGCAGTATTTT
CDR3 protein: CASSLDRTGGTDTQYF
J gene: TRBJ2-3
clone size: once
V gene: TRBV7-2
D gene: TRBD1

CDR3 DNA: TGTGCCAGTAGTAGACTAGCGGAGAAAGAGACCCAGTACTTC
CDR3 protein: CASSRLAEKETQYF
J gene: TRBJ2-5
clone size: .
V gene: TRBV19
D gene: TRBD2

CDR3 DNA: TGTGCCAGCAGTTATGGGGGGGCGTATGGCTACACCTTC
CDR3 protein: CASSYGGAYGYTF
J gene: TRBJ1-2
clone size: .
V gene: TRBV28
D gene: .

CDR3 DNA: TGTGCCAGCACGGCTAGCGGGAGAGAGACCCAGTACTTC
CDR3 protein: CASTASGRETQYF
J gene: TRBJ2-5
clone size: .
V gene: TRBV6-4
D gene: TRBD2